The clone carrying this T cell receptor (beta chain) was observed a single time. The data originate from a study of blood T cell repertoires in COVID-19. The V end lost 6 bases, the J end lost 2 bases, and 14 bases lay between the germline ends. Germline V gene sequence: CDR1 MNHEY, CDR2 SMNVEV (reference sequence). CDR3 size: 15 residues. The data were produced by immunoSEQ multiplex PCR, yet TCRdb's version contains in-frame clones alone and is incomplete. This repertoire shows around 470,000 clones, roughly 87% found once; its top ten account for 0.6% to 0.7%. The receptor was derived from a man in his late teens or twenties who had recovered from COVID-19. The source material was PBMCs or T cells enriched from blood (not recorded which). V usage is TRBV27 and J usage is TRBJ1-5, with D maybe TRBD1 (6 bases). The CDR3 loop reads CASRQQGLGNQPQHF. CDR3 coding DNA: TGTGCCAGCAGGCAACAGGGCCTTGGCAATCAGCCCCAGCATTTT.